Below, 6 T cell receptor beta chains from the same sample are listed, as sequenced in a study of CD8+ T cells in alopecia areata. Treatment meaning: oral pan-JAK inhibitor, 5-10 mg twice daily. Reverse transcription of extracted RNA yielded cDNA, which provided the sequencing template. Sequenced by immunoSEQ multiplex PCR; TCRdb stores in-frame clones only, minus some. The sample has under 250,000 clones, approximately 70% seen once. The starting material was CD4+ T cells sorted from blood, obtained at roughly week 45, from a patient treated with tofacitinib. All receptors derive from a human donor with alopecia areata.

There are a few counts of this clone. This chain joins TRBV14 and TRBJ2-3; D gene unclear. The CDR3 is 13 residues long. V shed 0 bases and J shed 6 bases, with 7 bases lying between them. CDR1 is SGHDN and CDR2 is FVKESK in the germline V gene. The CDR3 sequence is CASSQERWDTQYF. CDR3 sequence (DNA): TGTGCCAGCAGCCAAGAGAGGTGGGATACGCAGTATTTT.

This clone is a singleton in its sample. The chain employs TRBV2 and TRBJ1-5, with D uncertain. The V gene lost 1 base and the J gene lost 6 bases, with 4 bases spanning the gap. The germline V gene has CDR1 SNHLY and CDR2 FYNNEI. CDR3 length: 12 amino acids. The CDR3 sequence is CASSEGSQPQHF. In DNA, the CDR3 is TGTGCCAGCAGTGAAGGTAGTCAGCCCCAGCATTTT. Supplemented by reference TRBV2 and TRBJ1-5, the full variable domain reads EPEVTQTPSHQVTQMGQEVILRCVPISNHLYFYWYRQILGQKVEFLVSFYNNEISEKSEIFDDQFSVERPDGSNFTLKIRSTKLEDSAMYFCASSEGSQPQHFGDGTRLSIL.

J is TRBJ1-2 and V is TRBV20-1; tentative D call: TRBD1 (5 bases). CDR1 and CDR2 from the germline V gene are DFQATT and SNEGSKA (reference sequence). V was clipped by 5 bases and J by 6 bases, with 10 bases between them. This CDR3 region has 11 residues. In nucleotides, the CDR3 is TGCAGTGCTCCTACGACAGATGGCTACACCTTC. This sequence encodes CSAPTTDGYTF.

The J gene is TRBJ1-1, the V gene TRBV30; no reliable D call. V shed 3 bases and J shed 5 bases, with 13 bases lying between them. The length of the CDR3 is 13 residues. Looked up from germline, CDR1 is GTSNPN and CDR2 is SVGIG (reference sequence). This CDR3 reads CAWRWGGPTEAFF. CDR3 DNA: TGTGCCTGGAGGTGGGGAGGGCCAACTGAAGCTTTCTTT.

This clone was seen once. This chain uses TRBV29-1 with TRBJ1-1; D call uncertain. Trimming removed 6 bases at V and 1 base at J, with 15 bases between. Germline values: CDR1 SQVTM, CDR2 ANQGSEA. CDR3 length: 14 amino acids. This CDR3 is CSVAAQLGNTEAFF. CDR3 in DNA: TGCAGCGTAGCAGCACAGCTGGGGAACACTGAAGCTTTCTTT.

The CDR3, as DNA: TGCGCCAGCAGTGAGGGGATGCAGGCAGAGCAGTACTTC. Residues: CASSEGMQAEQYF. The V gene is TRBV10-2, the J gene TRBJ2-7; no reliable D call. Trimming took off 2 bases at V and 7 bases at J, with 12 bases between the two ends. Germline CDR1 reads WSHSY; CDR2 reads SAAADI. This CDR3 region has 13 residues.